The 20 T cell receptor beta chains presented below share a single source sample, sequenced in a study of cytomegalovirus exposure and HLA in healthy donors. 13 Jbeta primers and 60 Vbeta primers were used for the PCR. TCRdb keeps only in-frame clones here, not all; method: immunoSEQ multiplex PCR. There are some 140,000 clones in the sample; about 80% occur only once, and roughly 6.8% lies in the top ten. Sample: PBMCs. These receptors all stem from a man in his forties in good health and CMV-seropositive.

This chain uses TRBV28 with TRBJ1-2; 8 bases are a match to TRBD1. This CDR3 comprises 15 residues. The germline V gene encodes CDR1 MDHEN and CDR2 SYDVKM. V shed 10 bases and J 3 bases; nucleotides not matched to a gene: 13. CDR3 amino acids: CATLTGAQPYYGYTF. The CDR3, as DNA: TGTGCCACCCTGACAGGGGCCCAACCCTACTATGGCTACACCTTC.

In its sample, this clone was seen a few times. This CDR3 reads CASSRTSGRLADTQYF. CDR3 in DNA: TGTGCCAGCAGCCGGACTAGCGGGAGGTTAGCAGATACGCAGTATTTT. This chain connects TRBV5-5 to TRBJ2-3; 14 nucleotides match TRBD2. In germline, CDR1 is SGHKS, CDR2 YYEKEE (reference sequence). The V and J ends lost 4 bases and 4 bases, in that order; junction bases with no gene match: 5. This CDR3 has 16 amino acids.

The chain couples TRBV6-5 to TRBJ1-5; D might be TRBD1 (6 bases). The CDR3 length is 15 residues. Germline V gene data show CDR1 as MNHEY and CDR2 as SVGAGI. Trimming pared 8 bases from V and 3 bases from J, leaving 17 bases between. The CDR3 coding sequence is TGTGCCAGCCATAGAGGGGGGGGAGACAATCAGCCCCAGCATTTT. It translates to CASHRGGGDNQPQHF.

This clone was seen more than once but under ten times. This rearrangement joins TRBV7-9 to TRBJ2-1; D might be TRBD2 (6 bases). V was pared by 6 bases and J by 3 bases, with 18 bases between. CDR3 length equals 16 residues. The germline CDR1 and CDR2 sequences are SEHNR and FQNEAQ (reference sequence). DNA for the CDR3: TGTGCCAGCAGGCTGGGGAGTACCGGGGGCTACAATGAGCAGTTCTTC. Its translation: CASRLGSTGGYNEQFF.

V gene TRBV5-4 combines with J gene TRBJ2-7; 7 bases are shared with TRBD2. From germline, CDR1 is SGHNT and CDR2 YYREEE (reference sequence). The CDR3 contains 14 residues. Trimming cost V 4 bases and J 7 bases; bases outside gene matches: 11. CDR3 amino acids: CASSPQGLAEEQYF. CDR3 DNA: TGTGCCAGCAGCCCCCAAGGGCTAGCGGAAGAGCAGTACTTC.

The chain links TRBV11-2 to TRBJ1-1; D not certain. V lost 3 bases, J lost 1 base, and 6 bases lay in between. The CDR3 runs to 13 residues. In germline, CDR1 is SGHAT, CDR2 FQNNGV. The CDR3: CASSFLPNTEAFF. The CDR3 nucleotides are TGTGCCAGCAGCTTTCTACCGAACACTGAAGCTTTCTTT.

CDR3 bases: TGTGCCTGGAGCCAAGGGGAAGAAGAGACCCAGTACTTC. This translates into CAWSQGEEETQYF. The rearrangement uses TRBV30 and TRBJ2-5; D possibly corresponds to TRBD1 (5 bases). The CDR3 has 13 amino acids. Germline V gives CDR1 GTSNPN, CDR2 SVGIG (reference sequence). Between the trimmed V and J ends, which lost 3 bases and 3 bases, there was a span of 11 bases.

This chain connects TRBV11-2 to TRBJ2-7; possible D gene TRBD2, 5 bases. The CDR3 totals 14 residues. Per the germline V gene, CDR1 is SGHAT and CDR2 is FQNNGV. V was shortened by 4 bases and J by 0 bases, with 10 bases between the two germline ends. The CDR3 loop is CASSSGRASYEQYF. The CDR3 bases are TGTGCCAGCAGCTCCGGGCGGGCCTCCTACGAGCAGTACTTC.

The V gene is TRBV4-1, the J gene TRBJ1-1; D is unclear. V lost 1 base and J lost 7, with 10 bases in between. The CDR3 runs 13 residues. CDR1 and CDR2 (germline): MGHRA, YSYEKL. The CDR3 region has the DNA TGCGCCAGCAGCCAAGGACTGCCATTTGAAGCTTTCTTT. It yields the protein CASSQGLPFEAFF.

The rearrangement links TRBV5-6 to TRBJ1-2; D is uncertain. This CDR3 spans 13 amino acids. V was clipped by 1 base and J by 4 bases, with 8 bases between them. Germline CDR1 is SGHDT and CDR2 is YYEEEE. The CDR3 sequence: CASSLRRVYGYTF. In DNA, the CDR3 is TGTGCCAGCAGCTTGAGGAGGGTCTATGGCTACACCTTC. The whole variable domain, remainder taken from reference TRBV5-6 and TRBJ1-2, is DAGVTQSPTHLIKTRGQQVTLRCSPKSGHDTVSWYQQALGQGPQFIFQYYEEEERQRGNFPDRFSGHQFPNYSSELNVNALLLGDSALYLCASSLRRVYGYTFGSGTRLTVV.

The chain couples TRBV28 to TRBJ2-7; D may be TRBD1 (7 bases). The germline V and J ends were trimmed by 5 bases and 0 bases, with 14 bases remaining between them. The germline gives CDR1 MDHEN, CDR2 SYDVKM. The CDR3 has 15 amino acids. CDR3 sequence: CASSKGGQSSYEQYF. DNA for the CDR3: TGTGCCAGCAGTAAGGGGGGACAGAGCTCCTACGAGCAGTACTTC.

The rearrangement links TRBV5-1 to TRBJ2-5; the match to TRBD1 covers 10 bases. V trimming: 4 bases; J trimming: 4 bases; junction bases outside the gene matches: 4. The CDR3 extends over 14 amino acids. Per germline, CDR1 SGHRS and CDR2 YFSETQ. The CDR3 reads CASSPGTGVETQYF. The DNA of the CDR3 is TGCGCCAGCAGCCCCGGGACAGGGGTAGAGACCCAGTACTTC.

The chain employs TRBV7-9 and TRBJ1-2; D is unclear. Germline V lookup: CDR1 SEHNR, CDR2 FQNEAQ (reference sequence). V gave up 5 bases and J gave up 1 base, with 14 bases separating them. The CDR3 covers 15 residues. CDR3 sequence (DNA): TGTGCCAGCAGCAGATTACGGGGAGTTAACTATGGCTACACCTTC. It yields the protein CASSRLRGVNYGYTF.

The V and J genes are TRBV4-1 and TRBJ2-5, with a weak D call TRBD2 (5 bases). The CDR3 runs to 14 residues. Looked up from germline, CDR1 is MGHRA and CDR2 is YSYEKL. V dropped 4 bases and J dropped 5 bases, with 14 bases sitting between them. The CDR3 DNA reads TGCGCCAGCAGCCCCACCAGCGGCGGGGAGACCCAGTACTTC. It yields the protein CASSPTSGGETQYF.

This clone was counted a few times. The chain carries TRBV6-6 and TRBJ2-3; possible D gene TRBD2, 6 bases. Looked up from germline, CDR1 is MNHNY and CDR2 is SVGAGI (reference sequence). V shed 6 bases and J shed 3 bases, with 13 bases lying between them. The CDR3 covers 14 residues. The CDR3 DNA reads TGTGCCAGCAGGCGGGGCGGAGGGACAGATACGCAGTATTTT. This encodes CASRRGGGTDTQYF.

The chain links TRBV5-6 to TRBJ1-3; D perhaps matches TRBD1 (5 bases). Germline V gives CDR1 SGHDT, CDR2 YYEEEE. Trimming shortened V by 2 bases and J by 0 bases, and 6 bases separated the two germline ends. This CDR3 has 14 residues. CDR3 loop: CASSFGASGNTIYF. CDR3 in DNA: TGTGCCAGCAGCTTTGGGGCCTCTGGAAACACCATATATTTT.

In this sample, this clone turned up a few times. The rearrangement joins TRBV19 to TRBJ1-2, with 9 bases matching TRBD1. The CDR3 length is 16 residues. Germline V lookup: CDR1 LNHDA, CDR2 SQIVND (reference sequence). V trimming: 7 bases; J trimming: 3 bases; junction bases outside the gene matches: 12. The CDR3 bases are TGTGCCAGTACCGACAAGAAGGGGGACAGGGACTATGGCTACACCTTC. Encoded protein: CASTDKKGDRDYGYTF.

The chain recombines TRBV10-3 with TRBJ2-2, with D tentatively TRBD1 (6 bases). With 8 bases removed from V and 0 bases from J, the gap between germline ends came to 10 bases. This CDR3 contains 14 residues. Germline V gene lookup returns CDR1 ENHRY and CDR2 SYGVKD. CDR3 protein: CAIPRGANTGELFF. The CDR3, as DNA: TGTGCCATCCCCAGGGGCGCGAACACCGGGGAGCTGTTTTTT.

V and J are TRBV30 and TRBJ2-1; 8 bases are a match to TRBD2. Trimming cost V 3 bases and J 6 bases; bases outside gene matches: 10. This CDR3 has 15 residues. Germline V CDR1 and CDR2: GTSNPN, SVGIG (reference sequence). CDR3 region: CAWSTGRAGANEQFF. The CDR3 DNA reads TGTGCCTGGAGCACCGGGAGGGCCGGGGCCAATGAGCAGTTCTTC.

The chain uses TRBV6-5 and TRBJ2-7, with D unclear. Germline lookup yields CDR1 MNHEY and CDR2 SVGAGI. V lost 0 bases, J lost 1 base, and 7 bases lay in between. The CDR3 is 14 residues long. CDR3 bases: TGTGCCAGCAGTTACTCCGACATTTCCTACGAGCAGTACTTC. This codes for CASSYSDISYEQYF.